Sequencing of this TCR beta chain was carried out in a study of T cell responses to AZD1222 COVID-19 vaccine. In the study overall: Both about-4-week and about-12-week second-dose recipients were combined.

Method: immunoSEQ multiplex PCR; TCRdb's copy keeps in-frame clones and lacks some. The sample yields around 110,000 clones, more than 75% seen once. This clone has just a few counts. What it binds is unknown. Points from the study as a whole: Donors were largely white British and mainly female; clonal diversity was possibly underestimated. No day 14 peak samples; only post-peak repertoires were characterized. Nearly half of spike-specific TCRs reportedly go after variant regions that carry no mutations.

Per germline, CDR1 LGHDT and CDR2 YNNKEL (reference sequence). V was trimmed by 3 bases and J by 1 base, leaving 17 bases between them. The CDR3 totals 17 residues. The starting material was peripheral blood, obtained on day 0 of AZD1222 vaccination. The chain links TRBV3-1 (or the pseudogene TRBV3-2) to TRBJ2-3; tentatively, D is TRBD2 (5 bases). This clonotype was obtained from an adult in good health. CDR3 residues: CASSQGASGSRTDTQYF. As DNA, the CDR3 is TGTGCCAGCAGCCAGGGAGCGTCGGGGTCTCGCACAGATACGCAGTATTTT.